Shown below are 5 T cell receptor beta chains from a single sample sequenced in a study of blood T cells in healthy people across ages. Alongside a J-beta primer mix, a sample-barcoded 5' primer served in a second PCR lasting about 7 to 12 cycles. TCRdb re-derived calls from the 5' RACE reads in MiXCR, one entry per CDR3 protein. The table shows around 900,000 distinct CDR3 sequences, with roughly 50% occurring only once. The sample taken for sequencing was blood. The receptors originated from a woman aged 55-70 years in good health.

The genes are TRBV27 and TRBJ2-7, with D possibly TRBD2 on 6 matching bases. This CDR3 has 11 residues. V gave up 10 bases and J gave up 3 bases, with 10 bases separating them. The V gene's germline CDR1 is MNHEY and CDR2 SMNVEV (reference sequence). CDR3 sequence (DNA): TGTGCCACGGGGGTCTTCTACGAGCAGTACTTC. It is translated as CATGVFYEQYF.

For the CDR3, the DNA is TGTGCCAGCAGCCATCACCGAGTCCCTTACAATGAGCAGTTCTTC. Protein: CASSHHRVPYNEQFF. The V gene is TRBV7-8, the J gene TRBJ2-1; the D is unclear. CDR3 length: 15 amino acids. V was trimmed by 5 bases and J by 4 bases, leaving 15 bases between them. The germline CDR1 and CDR2 sequences are SGHVS and FQNEAQ.

This chain joins TRBV28 and TRBJ2-2, with D unclear. The CDR3 length is 15 residues. V shed 7 bases and J shed 5 bases, with 17 bases lying between them. Germline values: CDR1 MDHEN, CDR2 SYDVKM. DNA for the CDR3: TGTGCCAGCAATAGTGTCGGCAGTAGGACCGGGGAGCTGTTTTTT. Residues: CASNSVGSRTGELFF. The variable domain in full, completed from reference TRBV28 and TRBJ2-2, reads DVKVTQSSRYLVKRTGEKVFLECVQDMDHENMFWYRQDPGLGLRLIYFSYDVKMKEKGDIPEGYSVSREKKERFSLILESASTNQTSMYLCASNSVGSRTGELFFGEGSRLTVL.

V gene TRBV20-1 combines with J gene TRBJ1-3; possible D gene TRBD1, 6 bases. The CDR3 covers 17 residues. Germline V gives CDR1 DFQATT, CDR2 SNEGSKA (reference sequence). The V end was cut by 0 bases, the J end by 0 bases, with 15 bases between. CDR3 protein: CSAREGSWTASGNTIYF. DNA for the CDR3: TGCAGTGCTAGAGAGGGTTCCTGGACAGCCTCTGGAAACACCATATATTTT.

This clonotype was seen more than once but under ten times. The rearrangement joins TRBV6-1 to TRBJ2-7; no definite D call. Trimming took off 3 bases at V and 6 bases at J, with 3 bases between the two ends. Germline V gene sequence: CDR1 MNHNS, CDR2 SASEGT. There are 10 residues in the CDR3. The CDR3 DNA follows: TGTGCCAGCAGTGATGGCGAGCAGTACTTC. This sequence encodes CASSDGEQYF.